This T cell receptor beta chain was identified in a study of blood T cell repertoires in COVID-19. Study context: The United States, Italy and Spain were the sources of the acute and convalescent COVID-19 samples. In each case, the material was cDNA or gDNA derived from T cells, B-cell-depleted T cells, or PBMCs.

Original methodology: Researchers report that nucleated cell counts were estimated from reference gene primer amplification. Assay used: immunoSEQ multiplex PCR; TCRdb lists only in-frame clones, some missing. V and J calls and clone size are those listed in that table; D and trimming were worked out from the DNA. The top ten clones hold roughly 8.7% of a sample with about 180,000 clones, 80% to 90% of them seen once. CDR3 length: 13 amino acids. The germline V gene has CDR1 SGHRS and CDR2 YFSETQ. Trimming left V 4 bases short and J 4 bases short, with 10 bases between. What was sequenced was peripheral blood. J is TRBJ2-3 and V is TRBV5-1, with D perhaps TRBD1 (6 bases). The source is a man between 50 and 59 years old with active or convalescent COVID-19. This CDR3 is CASSPDRPDTQYF. The CDR3 DNA follows: TGCGCCAGCAGCCCAGACAGGCCAGATACGCAGTATTTT.